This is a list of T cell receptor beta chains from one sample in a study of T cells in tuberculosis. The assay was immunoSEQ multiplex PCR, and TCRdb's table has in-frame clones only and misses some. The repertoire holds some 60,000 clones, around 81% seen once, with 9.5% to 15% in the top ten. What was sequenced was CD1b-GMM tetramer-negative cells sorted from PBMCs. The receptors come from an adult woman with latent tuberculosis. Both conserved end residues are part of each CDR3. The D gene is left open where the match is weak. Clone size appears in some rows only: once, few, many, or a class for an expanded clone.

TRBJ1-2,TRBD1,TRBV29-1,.,TGCAGCGTCGGGGACAGGGAACGGTCTGGCTACACCTTC,CSVGDRERSGYTF
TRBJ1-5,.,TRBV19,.,TGTGCCAGTAGTATAACGGGGGATTTGGGCCAGCCCCAGCATTTT,CASSITGDLGQPQHF
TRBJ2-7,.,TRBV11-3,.,TGTGCCAGCAGCTTACAGGGTTCGGACGAGCAGTACTTC,CASSLQGSDEQYF
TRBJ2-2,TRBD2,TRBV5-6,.,TGTGCCAGCAGCCTACTAGCGGGGGGCACCGGGGAGCTGTTTTTT,CASSLLAGGTGELFF
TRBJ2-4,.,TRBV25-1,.,TGTGCCACCTCAGGGCCGGACATTCAGTACTTC,CATSGPDIQYF
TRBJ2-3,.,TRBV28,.,TGTGCCAGCAGGTTCAGGGGGGCTAGGGATACGCAGTATTTT,CASRFRGARDTQYF
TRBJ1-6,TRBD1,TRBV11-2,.,TGTGCCAGCAGCTCCTGGACAGGGCCGAGCTCCTATAATTCACCCCTCCACTTT,CASSSWTGPSSYNSPLHF
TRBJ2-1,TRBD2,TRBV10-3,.,TGTGCCATCAGTGAAGGGACTAGTTTCGGTGAGCAGTTCTTC,CAISEGTSFGEQFF
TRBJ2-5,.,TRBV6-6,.,TGTGCCAGCAGTTCCAGGGTATCGCGAGGAGAGACCCAGTACTTC,CASSSRVSRGETQYF
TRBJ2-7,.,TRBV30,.,TGTGCCTGGAGTGTAGCTCCCCCGGGACATTCCTACGAGCAGTACTTC,CAWSVAPPGHSYEQYF
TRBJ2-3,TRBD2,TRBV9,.,TGTGCCAGCAGGCCCAGACTAGCGGGTACTAGCACAGATACGCAGTATTTT,CASRPRLAGTSTDTQYF
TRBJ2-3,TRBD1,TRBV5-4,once,TGTGCCAGCAGCTCGAAAAAGGGACAGGGGGCAGATACGCAGTATTTT,CASSSKKGQGADTQYF
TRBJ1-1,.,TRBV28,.,TGTGCCAGCACCCAAGGGGGGGGGAACACTGAAGCTTTCTTT,CASTQGGGNTEAFF
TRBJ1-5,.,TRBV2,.,TGTGCCAGCAGTGAGGGGGGAGTTGGCAATCAGCCCCAGCATTTT,CASSEGGVGNQPQHF
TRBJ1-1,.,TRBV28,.,TGTGCCAGCAGTGAGGGACACTACACTGAAGCTTTCTTT,CASSEGHYTEAFF
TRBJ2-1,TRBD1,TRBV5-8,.,TGTGCCAGCAGCATCCAGTGGACAGGGGGTAACGATGAGCAGTTCTTC,CASSIQWTGGNDEQFF
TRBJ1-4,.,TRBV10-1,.,TGCGCCAGCAGGACAACACGTGAAAAACTGTTTTTT,CASRTTREKLFF
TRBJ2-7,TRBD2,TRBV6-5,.,TGTGCCAGCAGGCCACAGCGGGGGGACGAGCAGTACTTC,CASRPQRGDEQYF
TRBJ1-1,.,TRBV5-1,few,TGCGCCAGCAGCTTAGGCAGGGAGAACACTGAAGCTTTCTTT,CASSLGRENTEAFF
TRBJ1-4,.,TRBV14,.,TGTGCCAGCAGCCAATTCGCTAATGAAAAACTGTTTTTT,CASSQFANEKLFF
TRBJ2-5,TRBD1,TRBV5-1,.,TGCGCCAGCAGCCTAATACAGGGGCGGGAGACCCAGTACTTC,CASSLIQGRETQYF
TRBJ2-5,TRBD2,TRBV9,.,TGTGCCAGCAGCGTTGGTCCTAGCGGTATTCAAGAGACCCAGTACTTC,CASSVGPSGIQETQYF
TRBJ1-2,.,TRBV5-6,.,TGTGCCAGCAGCCGGCAAGGACAGAGGGGTGGCTACACCTTC,CASSRQGQRGGYTF
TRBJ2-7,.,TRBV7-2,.,TGTGCCAGCAGCTCCCCCGCAGGGACACACGAGCAGTACTTC,CASSSPAGTHEQYF
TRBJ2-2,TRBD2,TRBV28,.,TGTGCCAGCAGTCCCCAAGGAGTAGCGGGAGGGGGGAATACCGGGGAGCTGTTTTTT,CASSPQGVAGGGNTGELFF
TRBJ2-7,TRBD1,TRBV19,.,TGTGCCAGTAGTCGGACAGGGGCCTACGAGCAGTACTTC,CASSRTGAYEQYF
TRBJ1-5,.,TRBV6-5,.,TGTGCCAGCAGTTACGCCACAGGGAGTAGCAATCAGCCCCAGCATTTT,CASSYATGSSNQPQHF
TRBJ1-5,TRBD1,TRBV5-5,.,TGTGCCAGCAGCTTGACAGGGGGCCTCTATAGCAATCAGCCCCAGCATTTT,CASSLTGGLYSNQPQHF
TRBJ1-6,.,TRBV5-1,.,TGCGCCAGCAGCCGGGCGGGGAATAATTCACCCCTCCACTTT,CASSRAGNNSPLHF
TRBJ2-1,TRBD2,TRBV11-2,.,TGTGCCAGCAGCTTAATCGCACTAGCGGACTTCCACAATGAGCAGTTCTTC,CASSLIALADFHNEQFF
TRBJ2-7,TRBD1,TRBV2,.,TGTGCCAGCAAGCCCACCGGGACAGGGTACGAGCAGTACTTC,CASKPTGTGYEQYF
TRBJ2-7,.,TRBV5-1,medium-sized,TGCGCCAGCAGCTTGGCATCAGGGACACCTTACGAGCAGTACTTC,CASSLASGTPYEQYF
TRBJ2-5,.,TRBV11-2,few,TGTGCCAGCAGCTCCGACCTTAAAGGAGGGGAGACCCAGTACTTC,CASSSDLKGGETQYF
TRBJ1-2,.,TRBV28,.,TGTGCCAGCCTGCGTGAAAGTGGCTACACCTTC,CASLRESGYTF
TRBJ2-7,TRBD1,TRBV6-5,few,TGTGCCAGCAGTAGGGGGACAGGGGGGAAGTACGAGCAGTACTTC,CASSRGTGGKYEQYF
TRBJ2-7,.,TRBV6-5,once,TGTGCCAGCAGCTCCACCGGACAGTTGGGCGAGCAGTACTTC,CASSSTGQLGEQYF
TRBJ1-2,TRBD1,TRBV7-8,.,TGTGCCAGCAGCTTAGCGCAGGGGGTGTATTGGGGCTACACCTTC,CASSLAQGVYWGYTF
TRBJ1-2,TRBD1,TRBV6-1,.,TGTGCCAGCAGTGAAGCGCTAGGACAGGGATCATCTTATGGCTACACCTTC,CASSEALGQGSSYGYTF
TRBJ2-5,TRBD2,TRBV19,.,TGTGCCAGTAGTAAGGCGGGAGGCTCCCAAGAGACCCAGTACTTC,CASSKAGGSQETQYF
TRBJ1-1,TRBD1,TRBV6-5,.,TGTGCCAGCAGTGCGGACAGGGGAAACACTGAAGCTTTCTTT,CASSADRGNTEAFF
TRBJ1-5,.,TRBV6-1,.,TGTGCCTCGGGATGGGGGGGGGCAAGCAATCAGCCCCAGCATTTT,CASGWGGASNQPQHF
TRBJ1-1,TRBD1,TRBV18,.,TGTGCCAGCTCACTAAGGACAGGGGGCGCGGGAACTGAAGCTTTCTTT,CASSLRTGGAGTEAFF
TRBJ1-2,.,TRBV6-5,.,TGTGCCAGCACTAAGCAGGGTGGTGATGGCTACACCTTC,CASTKQGGDGYTF
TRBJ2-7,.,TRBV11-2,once,TGTGCCAGCAGCTTAGCCCCCGGGACTTCCTACGAGCAGTACTTC,CASSLAPGTSYEQYF
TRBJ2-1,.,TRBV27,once,TGTGCCAGCAGCGGACTCTCCTACAATGAGCAGTTCTTC,CASSGLSYNEQFF
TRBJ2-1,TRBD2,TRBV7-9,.,TGTGCCAGCAGTTTTCTAGCGGGGGTCAACAATGAGCAGTTCTTC,CASSFLAGVNNEQFF